These 8 T cell receptor beta chains came from one sample sequenced in a study of T-cell reconstitution after alpha-beta-depleted transplantation in children. Preparation of the TCRbeta library used unique molecular identifiers. MiXCR, applied by TCRdb to the PCR reads, yields one record per CDR3 protein. In the table there are roughly 670,000 distinct CDR3 sequences, approximately 14% of which are singletons. Here the sequenced sample was PBMCs, taken before TCRalphabeta/CD19-depleted stem cell transplant. The receptor source for this set is a girl aged 2 to 9 with congenital amegakaryocytic thrombocytopenia, due to receive a stem cell transplant.

This clonotype was detected ten times or more. The chain links TRBV20-1 to TRBJ2-4; D call uncertain. This CDR3 contains 17 residues. Trimming removed 1 base from V and 2 bases from J, with 18 bases in between. CDR1 DFQATT and CDR2 SNEGSKA come from the germline V gene (reference sequence). CDR3 in DNA: TGCAGTGCTAGAGGATTTTGTCTTCTTGGGACCAAAAACATTCAGTACTTC. This gives the protein CSARGFCLLGTKNIQYF.

In its sample, this clonotype was seen many times. The chain joins TRBV15 to TRBJ2-1; no reliable D call. Germline V CDR1 and CDR2: LNHNV, YYDKDF (reference sequence). The V end was cut by 0 bases, the J end by 5 bases, with 17 bases between. CDR3 length: 17 residues. In DNA form, the CDR3 reads TGTGCCACCAGCAGAGATCAAAGGATGGATTTCAACAATGAGCAGTTCTTC. Translation: CATSRDQRMDFNNEQFF.

The rearrangement links TRBV28 to TRBJ2-5; the match to TRBD1 covers 7 bases. Germline CDR1 MDHEN, CDR2 SYDVKM. J gave up 2 bases and V 4 bases, and 10 bases lay outside the gene matches. The CDR3 is 16 residues long. The CDR3: CASSYKRQGLQETQYF. CDR3 sequence (DNA): TGTGCCAGCAGTTATAAAAGACAGGGTTTACAAGAGACCCAGTACTTC.

V and J are TRBV20-1 and TRBJ2-7; 9 bases fit TRBD1. The germline V gene encodes CDR1 DFQATT and CDR2 SNEGSKA (reference sequence). The CDR3 extends over 18 amino acids. V dropped 0 bases and J dropped 5; count of bases not matched to a gene: 17. The CDR3 region is CSARDLVLKDRGENEQYF. In DNA, the CDR3 is TGCAGTGCTAGAGATCTGGTGCTTAAGGACAGGGGTGAGAACGAGCAGTACTTC.

The chain has TRBV4-1 and TRBJ2-1; 8 bases map to TRBD2. CDR3 length: 15 residues. Germline V gives CDR1 MGHRA, CDR2 YSYEKL. J was trimmed by 1 base and V by 4 bases; bases with no gene match: 3. CDR3 coding DNA: TGCGCCAGCAGCCCACTAGCGGATTCCTACAATGAGCAGTTCTTC. It yields the protein CASSPLADSYNEQFF.

The chain employs TRBV11-1 and TRBJ2-1, with TRBD2 matching 8 bases. This CDR3 has 19 amino acids. With 5 bases clipped from V and 2 bases from J, the junction kept 17 bases outside the gene matches. Germline CDR1 reads SGHAT; CDR2 reads FQDESV (reference sequence). This CDR3 is CASSPGEREFVRTYNEQFF. The CDR3 DNA reads as TGTGCCAGCAGCCCAGGGGAGCGGGAGTTTGTTCGTACCTACAATGAGCAGTTCTTC.

This chain links TRBV6-5 with TRBJ2-5; D ambiguous. V was shortened by 6 bases and J by 4 bases, with 9 bases between the two germline ends. In germline, CDR1 is MNHEY, CDR2 SVGAGI. CDR3 size: 12 residues. The chain's CDR3 is CASSSRTETQYF. The DNA of the CDR3 is TGTGCCAGCAGCTCGCGGACAGAGACCCAGTACTTC.

The CDR3 sequence is CASSDGRPYQETQYF. Written as DNA, the CDR3 is TGTGCCAGCAGTGACGGAAGGCCGTACCAAGAGACCCAGTACTTC. V usage is TRBV25-1 and J usage is TRBJ2-5, with unresolved D. V was pared by 3 bases and J by 0 bases, with 11 bases between. CDR1 MGHDK and CDR2 SYGVNS come from the germline V gene. The CDR3 covers 15 residues.